The rows below give T cell receptor beta chains drawn from one sample of a study of technical replicates of blood from a few donors. Sequencing used immunoSEQ multiplex PCR; TCRdb keeps in-frame clones, though not all of them. The sample has more than 75,000 clones; approximately 86% are singletons. The sequencing input was PBMCs. Source of these receptors: a human donor in good health. Some clones in this sample may be carry-over from other donors' samples. Both conserved end residues are part of each CDR3.

V: TRBV5-1; J: TRBJ1-5; length: 13; CDR3: CASSLKGDQPQHF
V: TRBV5-1; J: TRBJ1-1; length: 15; CDR3: CASSPQGQGRTEAFF
V: TRBV5-6; J: TRBJ2-1; length: 16; CDR3: CASSRKRTSGDNEQFF
V: TRBV4-1; J: TRBJ2-1; length: 17; CDR3: CASSQDSRTSFGNEQFF
V: TRBV27; J: TRBJ2-1; length: 14; CDR3: CASRDYSGYNEQFF
V: TRBV7-9; J: TRBJ2-7; length: 13; CDR3: CASSPRSSYEQYF
V: TRBV11-2; J: TRBJ2-1; length: 16; CDR3: CASSLGPGLLYNEQFF
V: TRBV9; J: TRBJ2-5; length: 15; CDR3: CASSVAGETQETQYF
V: TRBV19; J: TRBJ1-5; length: 14; CDR3: CARPWTGVNQPQHF
V: TRBV4-1; J: TRBJ2-3; length: 15; CDR3: CASSPRLADTDTQYF
V: TRBV19; J: TRBJ2-5; length: 12; CDR3: CASSGQGVTQYF
V: TRBV2; J: TRBJ1-3; length: 13; CDR3: CASSRGSGNTIYF
V: TRBV5-1; J: TRBJ2-5; length: 16; CDR3: CASSLGGTSARETQYF
V: TRBV2; J: TRBJ2-7; length: 12; CDR3: CASSRTDYEQYF
V: TRBV6-5; J: TRBJ2-7; length: 15; CDR3: CASSYQGQAAYEQYF
V: TRBV2; J: TRBJ1-6; length: 14; CDR3: CASSESGRRTPLHF
V: TRBV7-2; J: TRBJ2-1; length: 13; CDR3: CASLFAGTDEQFF
V: TRBV4-1; J: TRBJ2-3; length: 22; CDR3: CASSLLSRGLAGGPHSKDTQYF
V: TRBV5-4; J: TRBJ2-5; length: 13; CDR3: CASGAGLAETQYF